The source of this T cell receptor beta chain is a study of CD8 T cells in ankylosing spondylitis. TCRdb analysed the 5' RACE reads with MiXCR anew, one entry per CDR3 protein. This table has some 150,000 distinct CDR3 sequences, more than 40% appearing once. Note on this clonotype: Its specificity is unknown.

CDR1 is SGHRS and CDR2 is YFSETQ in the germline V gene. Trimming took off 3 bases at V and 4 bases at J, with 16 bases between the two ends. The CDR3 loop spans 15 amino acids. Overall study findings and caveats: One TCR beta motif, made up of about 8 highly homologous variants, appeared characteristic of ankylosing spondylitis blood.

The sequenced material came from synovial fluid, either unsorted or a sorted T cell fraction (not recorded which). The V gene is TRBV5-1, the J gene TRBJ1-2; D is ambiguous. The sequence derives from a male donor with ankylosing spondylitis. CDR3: CASSSGDGWIYGYTF. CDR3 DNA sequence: TGCGCCAGCAGCTCCGGCGACGGATGGATCTATGGCTACACCTTC.